The 27 T cell receptor beta chains given below trace back to one sample, sequenced in a study of shared T cell receptors in the human thymus. Profiling relied on immunoSEQ multiplex PCR, and the TCRdb table lists in-frame clones only, not all of them. Among 650,000 to 950,000 clones listed, 70% to 90% were seen once. These data were also filed under a second study, of human thymus T cells.

Sequenced material: thymocytes. These receptors were obtained from a girl in the first two years of life with a congenital heart defect.

The J gene is TRBJ2-7, the V gene TRBV2, with TRBD1 matching over 8 bases. The junction had 7 bases not matched to a gene; V was cut back by 6 bases and J by 3 bases. Per germline, CDR1 SNHLY and CDR2 FYNNEI. The length of the CDR3 is 14 residues. CDR3 sequence reads: CASSANRGYYEQYF. CDR3 sequence (DNA): TGTGCCAGCAGCGCGAACAGGGGGTACTACGAGCAGTACTTC.

This chain uses TRBV14 with TRBJ2-1, with D uncertain. This CDR3 region has 15 residues. CDR1 is SGHDN, CDR2 FVKESK, per germline. The V and J ends lost 1 base and 6 bases respectively, with 13 bases between them. CDR3 sequence: CASSQVSKPFNEQFF. The DNA of the CDR3 is TGTGCCAGCAGCCAAGTTTCAAAGCCGTTCAATGAGCAGTTCTTC.

The J gene is TRBJ1-3, the V gene TRBV5-5, with 7 bases that match TRBD1. The CDR3 runs 16 residues. Germline CDR1 is SGHKS and CDR2 is YYEKEE (reference sequence). With V trimmed by 3 bases and J by 0 bases, 6 bases remained unmatched. The CDR3 DNA reads TGTGCCAGCAGCTATGGACAGGCAAGCTCTGGAAACACCATATATTTT. Encoded protein: CASSYGQASSGNTIYF.

This chain joins TRBV18 and TRBJ1-5; 9 positions match TRBD1. J gave up 0 bases and V 3 bases, and 6 bases lay outside the gene matches. The CDR3 runs to 17 residues. Germline lookup yields CDR1 KGHSH and CDR2 LQKENI. In DNA form, the CDR3 reads TGTGCCAGCTCACCGGGGGACAGGGTGTATAGCAATCAGCCCCAGCATTTT. As protein: CASSPGDRVYSNQPQHF.

The chain is built from TRBV9 and TRBJ1-2, with D possibly TRBD1 on 5 matching bases. Germline V gene sequence: CDR1 SGDLS, CDR2 YYNGEE. The V and J ends lost 0 bases and 5 bases respectively, with 17 bases between them. The CDR3 spans 16 residues. The CDR3 region is CASSVVPVQGAYGYTF. CDR3 DNA: TGTGCCAGCAGCGTAGTTCCGGTTCAGGGCGCTTATGGCTACACCTTC.

The chain has TRBV27 and TRBJ1-2, with 11 bases that match TRBD1. CDR1 and CDR2 from the germline V gene are MNHEY and SMNVEV (reference sequence). The CDR3 totals 14 residues. V dropped 5 bases and J dropped 8; count of bases not matched to a gene: 7. The DNA for the CDR3 is TGTGCCAGCAGTCGGACAGGGGGCGAGTGGGGCTACACCTTC. It specifies CASSRTGGEWGYTF.

The rearrangement joins TRBV6-5 to TRBJ1-1; possible D gene TRBD1, 5 bases. Germline V gene data show CDR1 as MNHEY and CDR2 as SVGAGI. This CDR3 spans 13 amino acids. V gave up 2 bases and J gave up 7 bases, with 11 bases separating them. DNA for the CDR3: TGTGCCAGCAGTTACGGACAAAAGGGTGAAGCTTTCTTT. It codes for CASSYGQKGEAFF.

The chain employs TRBV7-8 and TRBJ1-2; 8 bases are shared with TRBD1. Germline values: CDR1 SGHVS, CDR2 FQNEAQ. CDR3 length: 18 residues. V shed 3 bases and J 1 base; nucleotides not matched to a gene: 13. The CDR3 nucleotides are TGTGCCAGCAGCTTCCGGGACAGGAACTCTACAAATAACTATGGCTACACCTTC. Protein: CASSFRDRNSTNNYGYTF.

The chain has TRBV28 and TRBJ2-5; D is possibly TRBD2 (7 bases). The germline CDR1 and CDR2 sequences are MDHEN and SYDVKM. The CDR3 length is 18 residues. The germline V and J ends were trimmed by 6 bases and 7 bases, with 30 bases remaining between them. CDR3 in DNA: TGTGCCAGCAGGCACCAAGGGGGGGCCCGGTCTACACGGGGGACCCAGTACTTC. Translation: CASRHQGGARSTRGTQYF.

This chain links TRBV25-1 with TRBJ2-2; no clear D. Germline V lookup: CDR1 MGHDK, CDR2 SYGVNS. The CDR3 length is 12 residues. Trimming took off 1 base at V and 6 bases at J, with 3 bases between the two ends. The CDR3 is CASSEWPGELFF. The CDR3 nucleotides are TGTGCCAGCAGTGAATGGCCCGGGGAGCTGTTTTTT. Looking up the rest from reference TRBV25-1 and TRBJ2-2 gives the full variable domain: EADIYQTPRYLVIGTGKKITLECSQTMGHDKMYWYQQDPGMELHLIHYSYGVNSTEKGDLSSESTVSRIRTEHFPLTLESARPSHTSQYLCASSEWPGELFFGEGSRLTVL.

V and J are TRBV28 and TRBJ1-6; no reliable D call. The V end was cut by 5 bases, the J end by 4 bases, with 12 bases between. The CDR3 sequence is 15 residues long. Germline values: CDR1 MDHEN, CDR2 SYDVKM. This CDR3 is CASSPGNRYNSPLHF. CDR3 nucleotide sequence: TGTGCCAGCAGTCCCGGGAATAGATATAATTCACCCCTCCACTTT.

This chain links TRBV18 with TRBJ1-2; maybe TRBD1 (5 bases). The V end lost 3 bases, the J end lost 6 bases, and 14 bases lay between the germline ends. Germline CDR1 reads KGHSH; CDR2 reads LQKENI. CDR3 length equals 14 residues. The DNA of the CDR3 is TGTGCCAGCTCACCGGTAGGGCAGGGTGATGGCTACACCTTC. Its protein is CASSPVGQGDGYTF.

V is TRBV19 and J is TRBJ1-1; D perhaps matches TRBD1 (5 bases). CDR3 size: 14 residues. Germline loops: CDR1 LNHDA, CDR2 SQIVND (reference sequence). Trimming removed 5 bases from V and 1 base from J, with 11 bases in between. CDR3 amino acids: CASSFRTRNTEAFF. In DNA form, the CDR3 reads TGTGCCAGTAGTTTTCGGACAAGGAACACTGAAGCTTTCTTT.

About this clone: The same CDR3 can be traced to other DNA sequences in this sample. This rearrangement joins TRBV6-5 to TRBJ1-6; weak D call: TRBD1 (6 bases). This CDR3 spans 15 amino acids. In germline, CDR1 is MNHEY, CDR2 SVGAGI. V was cut by 5 bases and J by 4 bases, with 12 bases left in between. The CDR3 DNA is TGTGCCAGCAGTAGACGACAGGAGTATAATTCACCCCTCCACTTT. Residues: CASSRRQEYNSPLHF.

The chain is built from TRBV4-1 and TRBJ2-5; D remains unclear. This CDR3 has 17 amino acids. Trimming pared 0 bases from V and 6 bases from J, leaving 20 bases between. In germline, CDR1 is MGHRA, CDR2 YSYEKL. The chain's CDR3 is CASSQEGRSHRYQTQYF. The CDR3 nucleotides are TGCGCCAGCAGCCAAGAGGGCAGGTCCCACCGTTATCAGACCCAGTACTTC.

This chain connects TRBV5-1 to TRBJ1-5; TRBD1 is a possible D gene (6 bases). V was clipped by 4 bases and J by 3 bases, with 20 bases between them. Looked up from germline, CDR1 is SGHRS and CDR2 is YFSETQ. The CDR3 consists of 17 residues. For the CDR3, the DNA is TGCGCCAGCAGCCTGGAACCGGGACAAGGACCCAATCAGCCCCAGCATTTT. Protein product: CASSLEPGQGPNQPQHF.

The chain is built from TRBV19 and TRBJ2-1, with D perhaps matching TRBD1 (7 bases). Trimming stripped 6 bases from V and 7 bases from J, with 28 bases between. From germline, CDR1 is LNHDA and CDR2 SQIVND (reference sequence). There are 18 residues in the CDR3. This chain's CDR3 is CASSIWPGGYGFVNEQFF. DNA for the CDR3: TGTGCCAGTAGCATCTGGCCAGGGGGGTATGGATTTGTTAATGAGCAGTTCTTC. Variable domain in full (rest from reference TRBV19 and TRBJ2-1): DGGITQSPKYLFRKEGQNVTLSCEQNLNHDAMYWYRQDPGQGLRLIYYSQIVNDFQKGDIAEGYSVSREKKESFPLTVTSAQKNPTAFYLCASSIWPGGYGFVNEQFFGPGTRLTVL.

This chain connects TRBV10-2 to TRBJ2-3; D is possibly TRBD2 (6 bases). CDR1 and CDR2 from the germline V gene are WSHSY and SAAADI. The V and J ends lost 5 bases and 6 bases respectively, with 15 bases between them. The CDR3 extends over 14 amino acids. This chain's CDR3 is CASSQRDSWDTQYF. The CDR3 DNA reads TGCGCCAGCAGTCAAAGGGACTCCTGGGATACGCAGTATTTT.

The V gene is TRBV7-6, the J gene TRBJ1-1; 8 positions match TRBD1. In germline, CDR1 is SGHVS, CDR2 FNYEAQ. The junction had 8 bases not matched to a gene; V was cut back by 3 bases and J by 5 bases. The CDR3 is made up of 15 amino acids. The CDR3 spells CASSFNDRGGTEAFF. The CDR3 nucleotides read TGTGCCAGCAGCTTCAACGACAGGGGAGGAACTGAAGCTTTCTTT.

The rearrangement uses TRBV5-4 and TRBJ2-7; D perhaps matches TRBD1 (6 bases). V lost 0 bases and J 2 bases, leaving 18 bases between the germline ends. Germline-derived CDR1 and CDR2 are SGHNT and YYREEE (reference sequence). The CDR3 covers 17 residues. The CDR3 bases are TGTGCCAGCAGCTTGGATGGGGGCGTCAGGGCCCCCTACGAGCAGTACTTC. Encoded protein: CASSLDGGVRAPYEQYF.

This chain uses TRBV9 with TRBJ1-1; perhaps TRBD1 as D (6 bases). CDR1 SGDLS and CDR2 YYNGEE come from the germline V gene. V shed 3 bases and J shed 7 bases, with 19 bases lying between them. The CDR3 sequence is 15 residues long. The CDR3 DNA follows: TGTGCCAGCAGCGCCCCAACCACAGGGTTTGGTGAAGCTTTCTTT. The encoded protein is CASSAPTTGFGEAFF.

This clone was seen just once. This chain connects TRBV15 to TRBJ1-2; D might be TRBD1 (5 bases). Germline lookup yields CDR1 LNHNV and CDR2 YYDKDF (reference sequence). The CDR3 loop spans 15 amino acids. V was shortened by 3 bases and J by 0 bases, with 11 bases between the two germline ends. CDR3 loop: CATSRGDRANYGYTF. As DNA, the CDR3 is TGTGCCACCAGCAGGGGTGACAGAGCTAACTATGGCTACACCTTC.

This clone has only one observation. V usage is TRBV30 and J usage is TRBJ1-1, with D tentatively TRBD1 (5 bases). From germline, CDR1 is GTSNPN and CDR2 SVGIG (reference sequence). The CDR3 contains 19 residues. V gave up 1 base and J gave up 0 bases, with 24 bases separating them. CDR3 amino acids: CAWSGGFVPPGSLNTEAFF. In DNA form, the CDR3 reads TGTGCCTGGAGTGGGGGCTTTGTCCCCCCCGGGTCGCTGAACACTGAAGCTTTCTTT.

The rearrangement joins TRBV28 to TRBJ1-1, with D maybe TRBD1 (5 bases). CDR3 length: 18 residues. The germline V gene has CDR1 MDHEN and CDR2 SYDVKM. Trimming took 1 base from V and 3 from J, leaving 21 bases between them. CDR3: CASSLLSALSEGDTEAFF. The DNA for the CDR3 is TGTGCCAGCAGTTTATTATCCGCCTTGTCCGAAGGGGACACTGAAGCTTTCTTT. Complete variable domain (other parts from reference TRBV28 and TRBJ1-1): DVKVTQSSRYLVKRTGEKVFLECVQDMDHENMFWYRQDPGLGLRLIYFSYDVKMKEKGDIPEGYSVSREKKERFSLILESASTNQTSMYLCASSLLSALSEGDTEAFFGQGTRLTVV.

V gene TRBV14 combines with J gene TRBJ1-3; D is uncertain. The germline gives CDR1 SGHDN, CDR2 FVKESK. Trimming shortened V by 8 bases and J by 0 bases, and 14 bases separated the two germline ends. The CDR3 sequence is 15 residues long. In nucleotides, the CDR3 is TGTGCCAGCGGGCACAGCCTGGCCTCTGGAAACACCATATATTTT. Its translation is CASGHSLASGNTIYF.

The genes are TRBV4-3 and TRBJ2-1, with 11 bases fitting TRBD1. The CDR3 contains 14 residues. Per the germline V gene, CDR1 is LGHNA and CDR2 is YSLEER. J gave up 7 bases and V 4 bases, and 3 bases lay outside the gene matches. CDR3 nucleotides: TGCGCCAGCAGCCCGGACAGGGGGCGGAATGAGCAGTTCTTC. This encodes CASSPDRGRNEQFF.

This clone has just a few counts. The V call is TRBV6-1, the J call TRBJ1-1; a possible D gene is TRBD1 (5 bases). This CDR3 is built from 16 residues. Trimming took off 4 bases at V and 4 bases at J, with 19 bases between the two ends. The germline gives CDR1 MNHNS, CDR2 SASEGT. CDR3 sequence reads: CASSGLGQGSFTEAFF. Written as DNA, the CDR3 is TGTGCCAGCAGTGGCTTAGGGCAGGGCAGTTTCACTGAAGCTTTCTTT.